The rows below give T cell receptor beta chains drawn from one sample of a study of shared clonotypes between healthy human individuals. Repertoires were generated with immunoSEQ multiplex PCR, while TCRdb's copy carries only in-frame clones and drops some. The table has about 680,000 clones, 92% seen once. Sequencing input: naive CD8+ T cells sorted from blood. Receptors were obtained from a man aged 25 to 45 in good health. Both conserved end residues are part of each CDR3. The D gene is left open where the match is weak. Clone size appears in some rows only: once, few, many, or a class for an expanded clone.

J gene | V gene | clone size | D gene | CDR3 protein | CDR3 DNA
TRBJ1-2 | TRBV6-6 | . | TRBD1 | CASSSIRTGDYGYTF | TGTGCCAGCAGTAGCATTAGGACAGGAGACTATGGCTACACCTTC
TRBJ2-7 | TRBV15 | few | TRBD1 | CATSRIRDREQYF | TGTGCCACCAGCAGAATCAGGGACAGGGAGCAGTACTTC
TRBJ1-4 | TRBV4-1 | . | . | CASSQGTTGEKLFF | TGCGCCAGCAGCCAAGGGACAACAGGTGAAAAACTGTTTTTT
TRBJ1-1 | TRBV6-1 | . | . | CASSEAGAGEYMNTEAFF | TGTGCCAGCAGTGAAGCGGGAGCCGGGGAATATATGAACACTGAAGCTTTCTTT
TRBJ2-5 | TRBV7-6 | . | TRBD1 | CASRTGTQETQYF | TGTGCCAGTCGGACAGGGACCCAAGAGACCCAGTACTTC
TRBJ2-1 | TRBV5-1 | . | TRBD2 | CASSVGLAGRGNNEQFF | TGCGCCAGCAGCGTCGGACTAGCGGGTAGAGGGAACAATGAGCAGTTCTTC
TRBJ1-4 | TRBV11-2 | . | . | CASSLGQQGTTNEKLFF | TGTGCCAGCAGCTTAGGGCAGCAGGGAACAACTAATGAAAAACTGTTTTTT
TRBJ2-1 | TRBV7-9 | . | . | CASSPVWGVRDNEQFF | TGTGCCAGCAGCCCAGTTTGGGGGGTCCGAGACAATGAGCAGTTCTTC
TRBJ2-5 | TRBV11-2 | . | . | CASSLWRGETQYF | TGTGCCAGCAGCTTATGGAGGGGTGAGACCCAGTACTTC
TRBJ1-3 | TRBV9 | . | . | CASSRSSGNTIYF | TGTGCCAGCAGTAGGTCCTCTGGAAACACCATATATTTT
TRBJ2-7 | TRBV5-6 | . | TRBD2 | CASSSSLGAGGYEQYF | TGTGCCAGCAGCTCATCCCTTGGAGCGGGGGGCTACGAGCAGTACTTC
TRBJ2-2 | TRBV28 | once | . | CASRPLGLNTGELFF | TGTGCCAGCAGGCCCCTAGGGTTAAACACCGGGGAGCTGTTTTTT
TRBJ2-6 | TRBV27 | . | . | CASRQGSGANVLTF | TGTGCCAGCAGGCAAGGGTCTGGGGCCAACGTCCTGACTTTC
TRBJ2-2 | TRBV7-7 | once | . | CASSSRGEAGELFF | TGTGCTAGCAGCTCTAGGGGGGAAGCCGGGGAGCTGTTTTTT
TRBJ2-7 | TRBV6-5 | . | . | CASRKTVTSSYEQYF | TGTGCCAGCAGGAAGACTGTCACAAGCTCCTACGAGCAGTACTTC
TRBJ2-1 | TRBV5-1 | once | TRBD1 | CASSFTGGNEQFF | TGCGCCAGCAGCTTCACAGGGGGCAATGAGCAGTTCTTC
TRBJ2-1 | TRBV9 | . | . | CASSVDPSYNEQFF | TGTGCCAGCAGCGTAGACCCTAGCTACAATGAGCAGTTCTTC
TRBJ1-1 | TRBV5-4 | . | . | CASSKGNTEAFF | TGTGCCAGCAGCAAGGGGAACACTGAAGCTTTCTTT
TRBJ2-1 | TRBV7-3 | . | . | CASSLDDGNEQFF | TGTGCCAGCAGCTTAGACGATGGGAATGAGCAGTTCTTC
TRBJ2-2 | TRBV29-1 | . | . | CSVEEGTGELFF | TGCAGCGTTGAAGAAGGCACCGGGGAGCTGTTTTTT